These 28 T cell receptor beta chains share one sample of origin, sequenced in a study of T-cell reconstitution after alpha-beta-depleted transplantation in children. Using unique molecular identifiers, the investigators prepared the TCRbeta library. TCRdb recomputed calls from the PCR reads with MiXCR, one row per CDR3 protein. The sample consists of around 100,000 distinct CDR3 sequences, roughly 6% of them appearing once. The sequencing here drew on PBMCs, mostly from graft donor cells, taken 60 days after TCRalphabeta/CD19-depleted stem cell transplant. The receptor source for this set is a female patient aged 2 to 10 who had a stem cell transplant for Fanconi anemia, so the T cells may come from the graft donor.

This clonotype occurred a few times. This rearrangement joins TRBV20-1 to TRBJ2-7, with 13 bases that match TRBD2. This CDR3 has 15 residues. V shed 4 bases, J shed 6 bases, and the junction held 9 bases outside the gene matches. The germline V gene encodes CDR1 DFQATT and CDR2 SNEGSKA (reference sequence). The CDR3 DNA reads TGCAGTGCTACCCCTGGACTAGCGGGAGCTCGCGAGCAGTACTTC. This translates into CSATPGLAGAREQYF.

This clonotype appeared many times. The gene calls are TRBV6-2 or TRBV6-3 and TRBJ2-3; 13 nucleotides line up with TRBD2. This CDR3 spans 19 amino acids. After removal of 0 bases from V and 4 bases from J, the junction contained 10 bases not matched to a gene. Germline V gene lookup returns CDR1 MNHEY and CDR2 SVGEGT. The CDR3: CASSYSRELAGGLADTQYF. Written as DNA, the CDR3 is TGTGCCAGCAGTTACTCGAGAGAACTAGCGGGGGGGCTCGCAGATACGCAGTATTTT.

This clonotype has at least ten counts. The chain employs TRBV29-1 and TRBJ2-1; maybe TRBD1 (6 bases). Germline loops: CDR1 SQVTM, CDR2 ANQGSEA. The CDR3 spans 14 residues. V lost 4 bases, J lost 4 bases, and 14 bases lay in between. CDR3: CSVARTASYNEQFF. CDR3 sequence (DNA): TGCAGCGTTGCCCGGACAGCCTCGTACAATGAGCAGTTCTTC.

This clonotype showed up just a few times. V usage is TRBV30 and J usage is TRBJ2-7; D is unresolved. Per germline, CDR1 GTSNPN and CDR2 SVGIG (reference sequence). The CDR3 totals 9 residues. V was cut by 5 bases and J by 10 bases, with 9 bases left in between. The CDR3 protein is CAWAPPQYF. In DNA, the CDR3 is TGTGCCTGGGCCCCCCCCCAGTACTTC.

This clonotype occurred many times. The CDR3 reads CSASPAYSGNTIYF. The CDR3 nucleotides are TGCAGTGCTAGTCCGGCCTACTCTGGAAACACCATATATTTT. This chain joins TRBV20-1 and TRBJ1-3; D remains ambiguous. Germline assignment: CDR1 DFQATT and CDR2 SNEGSKA (reference sequence). The CDR3 loop spans 14 amino acids. The V end was cut by 3 bases, the J end by 0 bases, with 9 bases between.

This clonotype was detected ten times or more. The rearrangement links TRBV28 to TRBJ2-5; 8 bases align to TRBD1. In germline, CDR1 is MDHEN, CDR2 SYDVKM. The CDR3 is 15 residues long. The ends lost 6 bases at V and 2 bases at J; junction bases unmatched: 8. CDR3 protein: CASSPDRVPQETQYF. CDR3 nucleotide sequence: TGTGCCAGCAGCCCGGACAGGGTCCCTCAAGAGACCCAGTACTTC.

This clonotype was picked up many times. V is TRBV20-1 and J is TRBJ2-2; D gene uncertain. Germline V gene data show CDR1 as DFQATT and CDR2 as SNEGSKA (reference sequence). The CDR3 runs to 11 residues. Trimming removed 1 base at V and 5 bases at J, with 2 bases between. The CDR3 coding sequence is TGCAGTGCTAGAGGAACCGGGGAGCTGTTTTTT. Protein: CSARGTGELFF.

The rearrangement links TRBV20-1 to TRBJ1-4; 11 bases align to TRBD1. V was pared by 6 bases and J by 4 bases, with 10 bases of the junction left unmatched. The CDR3 loop spans 16 amino acids. CDR1 and CDR2 (germline): DFQATT, SNEGSKA (reference sequence). In DNA form, the CDR3 reads TGCAGTGCGAGGCTCGGGACAGGGGGAAATAATGAAAAACTGTTTTTT. Translation gives CSARLGTGGNNEKLFF.

There are many counts of this clonotype. The V gene is TRBV20-1, the J gene TRBJ2-3, with TRBD2 matching 8 bases. Trimming removed 5 bases from V and 2 bases from J; junction bases left unmatched: 6. CDR1 DFQATT and CDR2 SNEGSKA come from the germline V gene (reference sequence). The CDR3 runs 14 residues. The CDR3 reads CSAFTAGVTDTQYF. The CDR3 DNA is TGCAGTGCTTTTACAGCGGGAGTCACAGATACGCAGTATTTT.

The table lists this clonotype with many counts. The chain links TRBV12-3 or TRBV12-4 to TRBJ2-3, with 8 bases fitting TRBD2. The CDR3 runs to 16 residues. J was trimmed by 2 bases and V by 1 base; bases with no gene match: 5. CDR3 in DNA: TGTGCCAGCAGTTTAGACAGCGGGGGTTTCACAGATACGCAGTATTTT. Encoded protein: CASSLDSGGFTDTQYF.

This clonotype was counted many times. This chain links TRBV7-2 with TRBJ2-5, with 12 bases identical to TRBD2. The CDR3 runs 17 residues. The ends lost 2 bases at V and 5 bases at J; junction bases unmatched: 9. Germline V lookup: CDR1 SGHTA, CDR2 FQGNSA. CDR3 protein: CASSLMSTSGGIETQYF. The CDR3 DNA reads TGTGCCAGCAGCTTAATGTCGACTAGCGGGGGTATCGAGACCCAGTACTTC.

This clonotype was seen a handful of times. The chain couples TRBV7-3 to TRBJ1-5; D is possibly TRBD1 (5 bases). Trimming removed 3 bases from V and 1 base from J, with 10 bases in between. CDR1 is SGHTA and CDR2 is FQGTGA in the germline V gene. The CDR3 extends over 15 amino acids. The CDR3 nucleotides are TGTGCCAGCAGCTTTGGGGCAGGAAGCAATCAGCCCCAGCATTTT. Translation: CASSFGAGSNQPQHF. Variable domain in full (rest from reference TRBV7-3 and TRBJ1-5): GAGVSQTPSNKVTEKGKYVELRCDPISGHTALYWYRQSLGQGPEFLIYFQGTGAADDSGLPNDRFFAVRPEGSVSTLKIQRTERGDSAVYLCASSFGAGSNQPQHFGDGTRLSIL.

This clonotype has just a few counts. V is TRBV11-1 and J is TRBJ1-1, with 10 bases identical to TRBD1. After removal of 4 bases from V and 0 bases from J, the junction contained 8 bases not matched to a gene. Per the germline V gene, CDR1 is SGHAT and CDR2 is FQDESV (reference sequence). This CDR3 region has 17 residues. As DNA, the CDR3 is TGTGCCAGCAGCTCCTCTCGGGACAGGGGTATGAACACTGAAGCTTTCTTT. It translates to CASSSSRDRGMNTEAFF. Variable domain in full (rest from reference TRBV11-1 and TRBJ1-1): EAEVAQSPRYKITEKSQAVAFWCDPISGHATLYWYRQILGQGPELLVQFQDESVVDDSQLPKDRFSAERLKGVDSTLKIQPAELGDSAMYLCASSSSRDRGMNTEAFFGQGTRLTVV.

The rearrangement links TRBV7-6 to TRBJ2-7; D perhaps matches TRBD2 (5 bases). The CDR3 extends over 16 amino acids. The germline V and J ends were trimmed by 1 base and 0 bases, with 13 bases remaining between them. Per germline, CDR1 SGHVS and CDR2 FNYEAQ. CDR3 protein: CASSLEGRGISYEQYF. Written as DNA, the CDR3 is TGTGCCAGCAGCTTAGAGGGCCGGGGAATCTCCTACGAGCAGTACTTC.

The rearrangement uses TRBV7-2 and TRBJ2-1; 8 bases align to TRBD2. V was pared by 1 base and J by 6 bases, with 5 bases of the junction left unmatched. The CDR3 loop spans 15 amino acids. Germline lookup yields CDR1 SGHTA and CDR2 FQGNSA. This CDR3 reads CASSLVPGGANEQFF. The CDR3 coding sequence is TGTGCCAGCAGCTTAGTCCCGGGAGGGGCCAATGAGCAGTTCTTC. The full variable domain, its missing parts supplied by reference TRBV7-2 and TRBJ2-1, is GAGVSQSPSNKVTEKGKDVELRCDPISGHTALYWYRQSLGQGLEFLIYFQGNSAPDKSGLPSDRFSAERTGGSVSTLTIQRTQQEDSAVYLCASSLVPGGANEQFFGPGTRLTVL.

This rearrangement joins TRBV28 to TRBJ1-2; D not resolved. This CDR3 region has 11 residues. V lost 6 bases and J lost 5, with 7 bases in between. Germline values: CDR1 MDHEN, CDR2 SYDVKM. The DNA of the CDR3 is TGTGCCAGCAGACGACGGTATGGCTACACCTTC. It translates to CASRRRYGYTF.

This clonotype was detected only a few times. This chain links TRBV4-2 with TRBJ1-1; D is unresolved. V was cut by 0 bases and J by 2 bases, with 7 bases left in between. Per germline, CDR1 LGHNA and CDR2 YNFKEQ. This CDR3 contains 14 residues. CDR3 residues: CASSQERLNTEAFF. DNA of the CDR3: TGTGCCAGCAGCCAAGAAAGGCTAAACACTGAAGCTTTCTTT.

There are many counts of this clonotype. V gene TRBV5-1 combines with J gene TRBJ2-7, with 9 bases fitting TRBD2. The V gene end was trimmed by 3 bases and the J gene end by 6 bases; junction bases not matched to a gene: 13. This CDR3 is built from 16 residues. Germline CDR1 and CDR2: SGHRS and YFSETQ. As DNA, the CDR3 is TGCGCCAGCAGCTCCCAAACCCTGGCGGGGGGGCTCGAGCAGTACTTC. Translated, it gives CASSSQTLAGGLEQYF. Complete variable domain (other parts from reference TRBV5-1 and TRBJ2-7): KAGVTQTPRYLIKTRGQQVTLSCSPISGHRSVSWYQQTPGQGLQFLFEYFSETQRNKGNFPGRFSGRQFSNSRSEMNVSTLELGDSALYLCASSSQTLAGGLEQYFGPGTRLTVT.

The chain recombines TRBV20-1 with TRBJ2-1, with TRBD2 matching over 10 bases. The CDR3 has 18 residues. In germline, CDR1 is DFQATT, CDR2 SNEGSKA (reference sequence). V trimming: 1 base; J trimming: 0 bases; junction bases outside the gene matches: 9. The DNA of the CDR3 is TGCAGTGCTAGAGTTCGGACTAGCGGACACAGCTCCTACAATGAGCAGTTCTTC. Protein sequence: CSARVRTSGHSSYNEQFF.

This clonotype was seen a handful of times. The genes are TRBV11-1 and TRBJ1-6, with D uncertain. Germline CDR1 is SGHAT and CDR2 is FQDESV (reference sequence). V shed 0 bases and J shed 0 bases, with 12 bases lying between them. The CDR3 length is 18 residues. The CDR3: CASSLAPQGSSYNSPLHF. The DNA for the CDR3 is TGTGCCAGCAGCTTAGCCCCACAAGGGAGCTCCTATAATTCACCCCTCCACTTT.

This clonotype occurred many times. This chain connects TRBV11-2 to TRBJ2-3; D is unresolved. Germline V gene data show CDR1 as SGHAT and CDR2 as FQNNGV. The CDR3 loop spans 15 amino acids. The V end lost 3 bases, the J end lost 0 bases, and 10 bases lay between the germline ends. In DNA, the CDR3 is TGTGCCAGCAGCTTTCCCGAGCGTAGCACAGATACGCAGTATTTT. This translates into CASSFPERSTDTQYF. Based on the CDR3 plus reference TRBV11-2 and TRBJ2-3, the full variable domain is EAGVAQSPRYKIIEKRQSVAFWCNPISGHATLYWYQQILGQGPKLLIQFQNNGVVDDSQLPKDRFSAERLKGVDSTLKIQPAKLEDSAVYLCASSFPERSTDTQYFGPGTRLTVL.

This clonotype came up many times. This chain uses TRBV28 with TRBJ2-3; possible D gene TRBD2, 6 bases. V lost 1 base to trimming and J lost 4 bases, with 12 bases between them. This CDR3 comprises 15 residues. Per the germline V gene, CDR1 is MDHEN and CDR2 is SYDVKM. The CDR3 nucleotides are TGTGCCAGCAGTTTATATGCGGGGATTGCAGATACGCAGTATTTT. Amino acids: CASSLYAGIADTQYF. The full variable domain, completed using reference TRBV28 and TRBJ2-3, is DVKVTQSSRYLVKRTGEKVFLECVQDMDHENMFWYRQDPGLGLRLIYFSYDVKMKEKGDIPEGYSVSREKKERFSLILESASTNQTSMYLCASSLYAGIADTQYFGPGTRLTVL.

The genes are TRBV15 and TRBJ2-1, with 9 bases fitting TRBD1. Germline V gene lookup returns CDR1 LNHNV and CDR2 YYDKDF (reference sequence). The V segment lost 11 bases and the J segment 3 bases; nucleotides outside the gene matches: 5. The CDR3 is 13 residues long. The CDR3 protein is CAVPGQGYNEQFF. CDR3 DNA: TGTGCCGTCCCGGGACAGGGCTACAATGAGCAGTTCTTC. The full variable domain, its missing parts supplied by reference TRBV15 and TRBJ2-1, is DAMVIQNPRYQVTQFGKPVTLSCSQTLNHNVMYWYQQKSSQAPKLLFHYYDKDFNNEADTPDNFQSRRPNTSFCFLDIRSPGLGDTAMYLCAVPGQGYNEQFFGPGTRLTVL.

V usage is TRBV6-1 and J usage is TRBJ2-1; 8 nucleotides agree with TRBD2. This CDR3 is built from 15 residues. Germline V gene sequence: CDR1 MNHNS, CDR2 SASEGT. The trim removed 6 bases at V and 6 bases at J, leaving 10 bases unmatched. The CDR3 region is CASRGPAGETNEQFF. The DNA of the CDR3 is TGTGCCAGCAGGGGCCCAGCGGGGGAGACCAATGAGCAGTTCTTC.

This clonotype was counted at least ten times. DNA for the CDR3: TGTGCCAGCAGTACGGACAGGCCTGTGGGTGGTTCACCCCTCCACTTT. Its translation: CASSTDRPVGGSPLHF. The V and J genes are TRBV28 and TRBJ1-6, with 7 bases that match TRBD1. This CDR3 is 16 amino acids long. Germline assignment: CDR1 MDHEN and CDR2 SYDVKM. V trimming: 5 bases; J trimming: 9 bases; junction bases outside the gene matches: 13.

This clonotype was seen many times. The chain is built from TRBV12-3 or TRBV12-4 and TRBJ2-3; 10 bases align to TRBD2. V dropped 6 bases and J dropped 7; count of bases not matched to a gene: 10. This CDR3 contains 15 residues. CDR3 bases: TGTGCCAGCAGCAGGTGGACTAGCGGACTGAATACGCAGTATTTT. Amino acids: CASSRWTSGLNTQYF.

This clonotype was seen many times. V and J are TRBV5-1 and TRBJ2-7; TRBD2 matches 10 bases. Germline V gene data show CDR1 as SGHRS and CDR2 as YFSETQ. The CDR3 is 15 residues long. V gave up 1 base and J gave up 3 bases; unmatched junction bases: 4. The CDR3 nucleotides are TGCGCCAGCAGCTTGTTCGGGACTAGCGACTACGAGCAGTACTTC. Its translation is CASSLFGTSDYEQYF.

The chain employs TRBV7-9 and TRBJ2-6; no firm D call. The CDR3 consists of 16 residues. Trimming took 0 bases from V and 0 from J, leaving 6 bases between them. In germline, CDR1 is SEHNR, CDR2 FQNEAQ (reference sequence). The DNA for the CDR3 is TGTGCCAGCAGCTTAGCAAGCTTCTCTGGGGCCAACGTCCTGACTTTC. It yields the protein CASSLASFSGANVLTF.